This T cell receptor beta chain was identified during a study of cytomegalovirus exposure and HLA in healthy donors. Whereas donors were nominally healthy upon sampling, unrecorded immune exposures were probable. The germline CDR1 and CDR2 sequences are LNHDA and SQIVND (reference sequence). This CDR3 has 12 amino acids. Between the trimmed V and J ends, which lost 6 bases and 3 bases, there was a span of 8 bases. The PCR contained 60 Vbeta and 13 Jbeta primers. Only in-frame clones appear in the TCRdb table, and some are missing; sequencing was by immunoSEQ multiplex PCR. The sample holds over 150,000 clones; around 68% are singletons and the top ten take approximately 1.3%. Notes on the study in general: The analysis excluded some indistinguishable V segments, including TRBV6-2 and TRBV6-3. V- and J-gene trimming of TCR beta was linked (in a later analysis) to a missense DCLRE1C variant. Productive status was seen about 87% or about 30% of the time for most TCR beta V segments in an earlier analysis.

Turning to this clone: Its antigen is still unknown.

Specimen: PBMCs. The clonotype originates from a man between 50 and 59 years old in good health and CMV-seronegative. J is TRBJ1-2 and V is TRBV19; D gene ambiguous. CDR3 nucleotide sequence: TGTGCCAGTAGGGACTGGGACTATGGCTACACCTTC. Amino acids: CASRDWDYGYTF.